The 9 T cell receptor beta chains below come from one sample, sequenced in a study of shared clonotypes between healthy human individuals (TCRdb year 2020). Libraries were made using the immunoSEQ multiplex PCR assay. The clones in this table, taken by TCRdb from immuneACCESS, are in-frame only. Not every clone is retained; where verified, under half of the shortfall comes from an unresolved V gene, and the cause of the rest is unknown. The sample includes fewer than 600,000 clones, with roughly 79% observed a single time. Jointly, the top ten make up approximately 12% of the sample. Sequencing was carried out using PBMCs. The receptors originated from a woman in her forties in good health. Some clones in this sample may be carry-over from other donors' samples.

Only a few counts were recorded for this clone. The chain uses TRBV7-2 and TRBJ2-5; D might be TRBD1 (5 bases). The ends were cut back, 2 bases at V and 7 bases at J, with 11 bases in the middle. Germline lookup yields CDR1 SGHTA and CDR2 FQGNSA. The CDR3 is 13 amino acids. In DNA form, the CDR3 reads TGTGCCAGCAGCTTACAGGGCTATGGGACCCAGTACTTC. It is translated as CASSLQGYGTQYF.

CDR3 residues: CASSYRIEAFF. In DNA, the CDR3 is TGTGCCAGCAGTTATCGGATTGAAGCTTTCTTT. V and J are TRBV28 and TRBJ1-1, with no clear D. Germline-derived CDR1 and CDR2 are MDHEN and SYDVKM. Trimming pared 4 bases from V and 7 bases from J, leaving 7 bases between. There are 11 residues in the CDR3. The full variable domain, rest sourced from reference TRBV28 and TRBJ1-1, is DVKVTQSSRYLVKRTGEKVFLECVQDMDHENMFWYRQDPGLGLRLIYFSYDVKMKEKGDIPEGYSVSREKKERFSLILESASTNQTSMYLCASSYRIEAFFGQGTRLTVV.

V usage is TRBV5-4 and J usage is TRBJ2-3; D not resolved. Germline loops: CDR1 SGHNT, CDR2 YYREEE (reference sequence). CDR3 length: 14 amino acids. Trimming left V 0 bases short and J 2 bases short, with 7 bases between. The CDR3 loop is CASSLDPATDTQYF. The CDR3 bases are TGTGCCAGCAGCTTGGATCCTGCCACAGATACGCAGTATTTT.

Remarks on this clone: A far larger clone is just one base off, so this is likely a read error. This chain uses TRBV4-2 with TRBJ2-5; the D gene could be TRBD1 or TRBD2 (5 bases each). V shed 0 bases and J shed 13 bases, with 24 bases lying between them. The germline CDR1 and CDR2 sequences are LGHNA and YNFKEQ. This CDR3 has 16 residues. The CDR3 DNA sequence: TGTGCCAGCAGCCAAGACGAGGGGCAGGGCGTCGACGAGCGGTACTTC. It codes for CASSQDEGQGVDERYF.

This chain uses TRBV5-8 with TRBJ2-2, with D tentatively TRBD2 (6 bases). V was pared by 2 bases and J by 0 bases, with 14 bases between. Germline-derived CDR1 and CDR2 are SGHTS and YDEGEE. The CDR3 is 17 amino acids. The CDR3 is CASSFRAGPANTGELFF. The CDR3 nucleotides read TGTGCCAGCAGCTTTCGAGCGGGCCCCGCGAACACCGGGGAGCTGTTTTTT. The full variable domain, in which reference TRBV5-8 and TRBJ2-2 provide the parts outside the CDR3, is EAGVTQSPTHLIKTRGQQATLRCSPISGHTSVYWYQQALGLGLQFLLWYDEGEERNRGNFPPRFSGRQFPNYSSELNVNALELEDSALYLCASSFRAGPANTGELFFGEGSRLTVL.

The rearrangement uses TRBV28 and TRBJ2-1; D is perhaps TRBD1 (6 bases). From germline, CDR1 is MDHEN and CDR2 SYDVKM. This CDR3 region has 16 residues. With 6 bases removed from V and 2 bases from J, the gap between germline ends came to 17 bases. The CDR3 DNA reads TGTGCCAGCAGCCCCCACAGGGTCCTACCCTACAATGAGCAGTTCTTC. As protein: CASSPHRVLPYNEQFF.

This chain links TRBV14 with TRBJ2-7; no definite D call. The CDR3 sequence is 13 residues long. The germline CDR1 and CDR2 sequences are SGHDN and FVKESK. The V end lost 0 bases, the J end lost 6 bases, and 9 bases lay between the germline ends. The CDR3 nucleotides are TGTGCCAGCAGCCAAGATCGGATGAGCGAGCAGTACTTC. Protein product: CASSQDRMSEQYF.

In regard to this clone: This likely stems from a read error, as it lies one base from a far larger clone. This same CDR3 is encoded by further DNA sequences in the sample. The J gene is TRBJ1-1, the V gene TRBV5-1, with 11 nucleotides matching TRBD1. The J segment lost 4 bases and the V segment lost 3 bases, leaving 2 bases of the junction unmatched. This CDR3 contains 14 residues. The germline V gene encodes CDR1 SGHRS and CDR2 YFSETQ. The CDR3: CASSSGTGGTEAFF. The CDR3 nucleotides are TGCGCCAGCAGCTCTGGGACAGGGGGCACTGAAGCTTTCTTT.

This chain joins TRBV4-2 and TRBJ2-1; a weak D match, TRBD1 (5 bases). Trimming removed 4 bases at V and 5 bases at J, with 9 bases between. Germline-derived CDR1 and CDR2 are LGHNA and YNFKEQ. CDR3 size: 13 residues. The CDR3 is CASSLGPDNEQFF. CDR3 bases: TGTGCCAGCAGCCTGGGGCCCGACAATGAGCAGTTCTTC.